Below are 7 T cell receptor beta chains sequenced from a single sample in a study of blood T cells in healthy people across ages. For the second PCR, which ran for 7 to 11 cycles, a sample-barcoded 5' primer and a J-beta primer mix were used. TCRdb ran MiXCR on the 5' RACE reads and lists one entry per CDR3 protein. The sample has 450,000 to 650,000 distinct CDR3 sequences, 24% seen once; the top ten hold under 9%. The sample was also linked to a second study, of T cells of mothers and their children.

Input material: blood. The receptors were sampled from a boy aged 5-17 years in good health.

This clonotype was seen only a few times. This chain connects TRBV7-9 to TRBJ2-7; no clear D. This CDR3 contains 15 residues. CDR1 and CDR2 (germline): SEHNR, FQNEAQ (reference sequence). The V gene lost 1 base and the J gene lost 3 bases, with 13 bases spanning the gap. The CDR3, as DNA: TGTGCCAGCAGCTTAGAGTCAGGCAGCGTCTACGAGCAGTACTTC. Its translation is CASSLESGSVYEQYF.

V gene TRBV20-1 combines with J gene TRBJ2-1; 11 positions match TRBD1. V shed 1 base, J shed 6 bases, and the junction held 8 bases outside the gene matches. CDR1 is DFQATT and CDR2 is SNEGSKA in the germline V gene (reference sequence). The length of the CDR3 is 16 residues. CDR3 nucleotide sequence: TGCAGTGCTAGAGCGCTTGGACAGGGGGCGCGCAATGAGCAGTTCTTC. Its translation: CSARALGQGARNEQFF.

The V call is TRBV27, the J call TRBJ2-4; the D is unclear. This CDR3 comprises 14 residues. The V gene lost 0 bases and the J gene lost 3 bases, with 6 bases spanning the gap. The germline gives CDR1 MNHEY, CDR2 SMNVEV (reference sequence). Here the CDR3 reads CASSLSWSKNIQYF. CDR3 sequence (DNA): TGTGCCAGCAGTTTATCGTGGAGCAAAAACATTCAGTACTTC.

The J gene is TRBJ2-7, the V gene TRBV4-1; TRBD1 or TRBD2 may be the D gene (5 bases each). Trimming stripped 6 bases from V and 0 bases from J, with 12 bases between. There are 14 residues in the CDR3. CDR1 MGHRA and CDR2 YSYEKL come from the germline V gene. In DNA, the CDR3 is TGCGCCAGCAGATCCGGGACGAACTCCTACGAGCAGTACTTC. This translates into CASRSGTNSYEQYF.

J is TRBJ2-1 and V is TRBV5-4, with 9 bases fitting TRBD1. Germline loops: CDR1 SGHNT, CDR2 YYREEE (reference sequence). The CDR3 contains 16 residues. The V and J ends lost 5 bases and 1 base, in that order; junction bases with no gene match: 7. CDR3 amino acids: CASRGPGQGSYNEQFF. CDR3 bases: TGTGCCAGCAGGGGACCGGGACAGGGTTCCTACAATGAGCAGTTCTTC.

This clonotype was recorded at least ten times. The chain carries TRBV25-1 and TRBJ1-4; TRBD1 matches at 11 bases. Trimming cost V 4 bases and J 7 bases; bases outside gene matches: 2. The CDR3 runs to 14 residues. Germline V gene data show CDR1 as MGHDK and CDR2 as SYGVNS. The CDR3 nucleotides read TGTGCCAGCAGTGTGGGACAGGGGGTTGAAAAACTGTTTTTT. Translation gives CASSVGQGVEKLFF.

J is TRBJ1-4 and V is TRBV18, with TRBD1 matching over 8 bases. Germline CDR1 KGHSH, CDR2 LQKENI. V shed 3 bases, J shed 8 bases, and the junction held 11 bases outside the gene matches. CDR3 length: 16 residues. The CDR3 loop is CASSPSYRGSEEKLFF. In DNA, the CDR3 is TGTGCCAGCTCACCCTCATACAGGGGGTCTGAAGAAAAACTGTTTTTT.